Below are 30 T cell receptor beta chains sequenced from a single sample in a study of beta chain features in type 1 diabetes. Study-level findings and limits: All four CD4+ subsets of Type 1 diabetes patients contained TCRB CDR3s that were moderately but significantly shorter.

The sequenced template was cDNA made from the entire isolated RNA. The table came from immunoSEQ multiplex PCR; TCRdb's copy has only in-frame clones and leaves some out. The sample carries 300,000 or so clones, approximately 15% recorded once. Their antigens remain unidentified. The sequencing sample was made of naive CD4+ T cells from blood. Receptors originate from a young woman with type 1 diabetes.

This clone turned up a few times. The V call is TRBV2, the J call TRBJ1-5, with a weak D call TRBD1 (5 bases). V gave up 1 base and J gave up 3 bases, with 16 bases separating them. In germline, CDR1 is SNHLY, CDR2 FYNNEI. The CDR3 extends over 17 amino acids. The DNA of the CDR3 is TGTGCCAGCAGTGAAGTAGGGGTTGGACACGACAATCAGCCCCAGCATTTT. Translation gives CASSEVGVGHDNQPQHF.

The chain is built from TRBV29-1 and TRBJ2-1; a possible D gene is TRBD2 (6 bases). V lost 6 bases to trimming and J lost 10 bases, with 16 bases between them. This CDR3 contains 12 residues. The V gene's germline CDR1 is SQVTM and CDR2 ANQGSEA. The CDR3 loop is CSVARERSEQFF. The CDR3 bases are TGCAGCGTGGCCCGGGAGCGGTCAGAGCAGTTCTTC.

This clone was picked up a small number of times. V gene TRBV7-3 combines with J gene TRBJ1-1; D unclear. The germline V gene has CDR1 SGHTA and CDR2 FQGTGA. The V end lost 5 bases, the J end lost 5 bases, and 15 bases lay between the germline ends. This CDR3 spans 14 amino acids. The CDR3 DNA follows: TGTGCCAGCAGCCCCGACGCAGGTCTAACTGAAGCTTTCTTT. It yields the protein CASSPDAGLTEAFF.

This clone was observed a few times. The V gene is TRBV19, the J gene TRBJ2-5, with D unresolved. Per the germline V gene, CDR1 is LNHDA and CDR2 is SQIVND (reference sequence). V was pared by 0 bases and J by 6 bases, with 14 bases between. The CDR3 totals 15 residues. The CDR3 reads CASSIDLSSKKTQYF. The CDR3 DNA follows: TGTGCCAGTAGTATAGATCTTTCGTCTAAGAAGACCCAGTACTTC. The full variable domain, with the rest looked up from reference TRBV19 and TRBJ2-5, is DGGITQSPKYLFRKEGQNVTLSCEQNLNHDAMYWYRQDPGQGLRLIYYSQIVNDFQKGDIAEGYSVSREKKESFPLTVTSAQKNPTAFYLCASSIDLSSKKTQYFGPGTRLLVL.

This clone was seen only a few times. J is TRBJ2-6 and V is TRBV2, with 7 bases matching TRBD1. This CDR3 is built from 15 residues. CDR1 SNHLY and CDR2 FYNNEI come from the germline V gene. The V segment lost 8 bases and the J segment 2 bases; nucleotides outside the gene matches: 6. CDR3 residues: CASLDRAPGANVLTF. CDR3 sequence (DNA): TGTGCCAGCCTTGACAGGGCCCCTGGGGCCAACGTCCTGACTTTC.

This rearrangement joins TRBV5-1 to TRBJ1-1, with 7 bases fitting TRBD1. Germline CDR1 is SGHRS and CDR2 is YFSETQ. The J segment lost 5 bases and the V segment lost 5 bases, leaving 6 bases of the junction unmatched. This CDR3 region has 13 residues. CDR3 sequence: CASRPTGETEAFF. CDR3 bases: TGCGCCAGCAGACCCACAGGGGAAACTGAAGCTTTCTTT. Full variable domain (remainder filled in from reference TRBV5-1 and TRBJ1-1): KAGVTQTPRYLIKTRGQQVTLSCSPISGHRSVSWYQQTPGQGLQFLFEYFSETQRNKGNFPGRFSGRQFSNSRSEMNVSTLELGDSALYLCASRPTGETEAFFGQGTRLTVV.

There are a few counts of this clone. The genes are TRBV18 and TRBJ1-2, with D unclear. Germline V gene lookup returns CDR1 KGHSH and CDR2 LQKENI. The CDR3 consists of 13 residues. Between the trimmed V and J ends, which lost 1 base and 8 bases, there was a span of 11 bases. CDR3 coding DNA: TGTGCCAGCTCACCACTTTTCGCCGGGGGCTACACCTTC. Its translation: CASSPLFAGGYTF.

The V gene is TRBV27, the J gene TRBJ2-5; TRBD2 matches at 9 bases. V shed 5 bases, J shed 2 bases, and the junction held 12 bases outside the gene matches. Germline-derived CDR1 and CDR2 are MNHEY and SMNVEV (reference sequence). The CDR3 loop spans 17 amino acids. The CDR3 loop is CASSLRAGGAFQETQYF. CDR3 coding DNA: TGTGCCAGCAGTCTGCGGGCGGGAGGGGCCTTTCAAGAGACCCAGTACTTC.

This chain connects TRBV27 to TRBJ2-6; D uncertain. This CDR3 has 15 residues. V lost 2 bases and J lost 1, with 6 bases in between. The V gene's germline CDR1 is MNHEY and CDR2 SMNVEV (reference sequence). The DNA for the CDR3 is TGTGCCAGCAGTTTACGGTCATCTGGGGCCAACGTCCTGACTTTC. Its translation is CASSLRSSGANVLTF.

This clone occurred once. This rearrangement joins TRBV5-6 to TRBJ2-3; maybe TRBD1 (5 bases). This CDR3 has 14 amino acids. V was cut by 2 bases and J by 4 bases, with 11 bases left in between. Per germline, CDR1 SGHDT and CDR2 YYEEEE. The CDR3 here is CASSFPQGPDTQYF. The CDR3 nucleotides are TGTGCCAGCAGCTTCCCCCAGGGTCCAGATACGCAGTATTTT.

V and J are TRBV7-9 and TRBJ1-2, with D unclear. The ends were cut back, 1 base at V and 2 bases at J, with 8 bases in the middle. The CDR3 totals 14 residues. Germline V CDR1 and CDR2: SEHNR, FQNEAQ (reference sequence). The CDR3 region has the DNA TGTGCCAGCAGCTTAGTATCCCGGAACTATGGCTACACCTTC. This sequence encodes CASSLVSRNYGYTF.

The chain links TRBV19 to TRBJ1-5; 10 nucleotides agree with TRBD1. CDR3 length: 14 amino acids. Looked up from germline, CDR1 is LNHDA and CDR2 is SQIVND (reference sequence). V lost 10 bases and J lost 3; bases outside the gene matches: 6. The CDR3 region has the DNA TGTGCCACCTGGGACAGGGGTTTCAATCAGCCCCAGCATTTT. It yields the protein CATWDRGFNQPQHF.

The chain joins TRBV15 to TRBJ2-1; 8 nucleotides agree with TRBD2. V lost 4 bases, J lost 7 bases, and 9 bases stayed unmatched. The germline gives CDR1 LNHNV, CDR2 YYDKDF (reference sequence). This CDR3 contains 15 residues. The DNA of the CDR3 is TGTGCCACCAGCACATCCGGGACTAGGGTAAATGAGCAGTTCTTC. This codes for CATSTSGTRVNEQFF.

The CDR3 DNA reads as TGTGCCAGCTCACCGGGACTAGCGGGGCGAAACAATGAGCAGTTCTTC. Encoded protein: CASSPGLAGRNNEQFF. The chain joins TRBV18 to TRBJ2-1, with 13 bases identical to TRBD2. The CDR3 has 16 residues. Germline V CDR1 and CDR2: KGHSH, LQKENI. V trimming: 3 bases; J trimming: 5 bases; junction bases outside the gene matches: 4.

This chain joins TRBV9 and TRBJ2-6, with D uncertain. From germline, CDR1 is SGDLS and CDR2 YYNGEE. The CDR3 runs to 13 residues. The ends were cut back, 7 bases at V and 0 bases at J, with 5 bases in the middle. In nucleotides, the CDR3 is TGTGCCAGCCTTTCCTCTGGGGCCAACGTCCTGACTTTC. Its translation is CASLSSGANVLTF.

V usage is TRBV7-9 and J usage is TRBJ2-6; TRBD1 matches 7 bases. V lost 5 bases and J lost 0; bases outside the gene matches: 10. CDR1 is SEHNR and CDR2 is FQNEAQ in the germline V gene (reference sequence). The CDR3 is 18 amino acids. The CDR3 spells CASSPLGTANSGANVLTF. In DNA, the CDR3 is TGTGCCAGCAGCCCCCTCGGGACAGCTAACTCTGGGGCCAACGTCCTGACTTTC.

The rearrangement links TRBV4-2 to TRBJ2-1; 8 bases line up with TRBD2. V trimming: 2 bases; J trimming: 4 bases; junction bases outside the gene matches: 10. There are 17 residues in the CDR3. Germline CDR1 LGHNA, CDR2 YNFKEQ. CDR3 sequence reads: CASSQMLGLGTYNEQFF. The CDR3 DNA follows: TGTGCCAGCAGCCAAATGTTGGGACTAGGGACGTACAATGAGCAGTTCTTC.

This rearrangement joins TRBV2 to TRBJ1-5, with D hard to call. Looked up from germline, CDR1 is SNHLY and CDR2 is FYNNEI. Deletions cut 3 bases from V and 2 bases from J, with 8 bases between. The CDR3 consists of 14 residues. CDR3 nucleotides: TGTGCCAGCAGTGAGAGGGAAGGCAATCAGCCCCAGCATTTT. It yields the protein CASSEREGNQPQHF.

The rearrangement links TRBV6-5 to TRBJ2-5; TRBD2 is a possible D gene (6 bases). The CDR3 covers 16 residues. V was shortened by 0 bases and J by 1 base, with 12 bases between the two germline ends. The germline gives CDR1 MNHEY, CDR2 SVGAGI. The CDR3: CASSYSRGLFQETQYF. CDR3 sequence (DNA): TGTGCCAGCAGTTACTCGCGGGGCCTCTTCCAAGAGACCCAGTACTTC.

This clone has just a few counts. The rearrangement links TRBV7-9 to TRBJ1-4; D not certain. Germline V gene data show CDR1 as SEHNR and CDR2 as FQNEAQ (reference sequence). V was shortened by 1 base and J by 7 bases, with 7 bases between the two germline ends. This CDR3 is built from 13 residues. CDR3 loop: CASSLGQSEKLFF. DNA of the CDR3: TGTGCCAGCAGCTTAGGCCAGTCTGAAAAACTGTTTTTT.

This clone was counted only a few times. In nucleotides, the CDR3 is TGTGCCAGCAGTGAGGGGCGGGAGCAGTTCTTC. Protein: CASSEGREQFF. The chain joins TRBV2 to TRBJ2-1; D perhaps matches TRBD1 (5 bases). The CDR3 contains 11 residues. Germline V gene lookup returns CDR1 SNHLY and CDR2 FYNNEI. V was clipped by 3 bases and J by 10 bases, with 7 bases between them.

CDR3 sequence: CASSLIAGGTDTQYF. The CDR3 DNA follows: TGTGCCAGCAGCCTAATAGCGGGAGGCACAGATACGCAGTATTTT. The chain recombines TRBV7-3 with TRBJ2-3; 9 bases map to TRBD2. The J segment lost 1 base and the V segment lost 5 bases, leaving 4 bases of the junction unmatched. Per germline, CDR1 SGHTA and CDR2 FQGTGA. The CDR3 is 15 residues long.

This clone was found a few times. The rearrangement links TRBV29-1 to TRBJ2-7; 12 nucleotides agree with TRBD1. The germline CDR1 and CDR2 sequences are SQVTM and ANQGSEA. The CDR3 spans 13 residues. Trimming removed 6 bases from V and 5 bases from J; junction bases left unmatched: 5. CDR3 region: CSVIRDRGHEQYF. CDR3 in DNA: TGCAGCGTAATCCGGGACAGGGGGCACGAGCAGTACTTC.

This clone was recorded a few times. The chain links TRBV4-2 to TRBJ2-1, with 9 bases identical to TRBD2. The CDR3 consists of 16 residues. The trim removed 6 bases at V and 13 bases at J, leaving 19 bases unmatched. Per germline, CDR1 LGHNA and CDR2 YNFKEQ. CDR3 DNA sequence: TGTGCCAGCAGGGGGGGAGTAGCGGGAGAGATAGTGGGTCAGTTCTTC. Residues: CASRGGVAGEIVGQFF.

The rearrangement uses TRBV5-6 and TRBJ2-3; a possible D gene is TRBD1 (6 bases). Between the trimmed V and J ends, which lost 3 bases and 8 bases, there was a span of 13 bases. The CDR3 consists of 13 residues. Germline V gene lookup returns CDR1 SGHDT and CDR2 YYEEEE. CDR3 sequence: CASSSWQGTTQYF. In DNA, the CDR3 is TGTGCCAGCAGCTCGTGGCAGGGGACTACGCAGTATTTT.

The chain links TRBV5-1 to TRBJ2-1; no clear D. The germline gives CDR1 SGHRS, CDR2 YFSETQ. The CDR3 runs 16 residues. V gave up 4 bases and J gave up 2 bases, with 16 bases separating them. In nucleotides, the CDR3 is TGCGCCAGCAGCCCCCGCCCTACCCGGGCCTACAATGAGCAGTTCTTC. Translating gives CASSPRPTRAYNEQFF.

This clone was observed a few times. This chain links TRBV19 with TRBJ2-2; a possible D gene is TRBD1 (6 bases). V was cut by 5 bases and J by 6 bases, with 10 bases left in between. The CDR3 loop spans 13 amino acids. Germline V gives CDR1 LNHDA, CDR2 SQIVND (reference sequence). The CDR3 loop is CASSPSGAGELFF. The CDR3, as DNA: TGTGCCAGTAGTCCTTCAGGGGCCGGGGAGCTGTTTTTT.

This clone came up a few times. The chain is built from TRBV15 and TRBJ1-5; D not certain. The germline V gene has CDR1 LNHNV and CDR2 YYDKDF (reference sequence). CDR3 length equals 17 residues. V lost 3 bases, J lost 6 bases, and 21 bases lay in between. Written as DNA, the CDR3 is TGTGCCACCAGCAGGTCGATAGAGGACTTCAGTGGTCAGCCCCAGCATTTT. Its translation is CATSRSIEDFSGQPQHF. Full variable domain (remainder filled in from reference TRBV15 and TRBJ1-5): DAMVIQNPRYQVTQFGKPVTLSCSQTLNHNVMYWYQQKSSQAPKLLFHYYDKDFNNEADTPDNFQSRRPNTSFCFLDIRSPGLGDTAMYLCATSRSIEDFSGQPQHFGDGTRLSIL.

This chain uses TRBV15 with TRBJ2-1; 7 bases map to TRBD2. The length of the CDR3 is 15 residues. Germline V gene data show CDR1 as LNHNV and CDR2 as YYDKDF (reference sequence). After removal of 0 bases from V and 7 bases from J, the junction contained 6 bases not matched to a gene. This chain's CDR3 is CATSRDRGSRNEQFF. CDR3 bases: TGTGCCACCAGCAGAGATCGCGGGAGTAGAAATGAGCAGTTCTTC.

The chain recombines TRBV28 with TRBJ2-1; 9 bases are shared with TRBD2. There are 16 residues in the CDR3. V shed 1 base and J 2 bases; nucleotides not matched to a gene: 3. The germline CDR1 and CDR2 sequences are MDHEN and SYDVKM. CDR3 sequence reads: CASSLLAGATYNEQFF. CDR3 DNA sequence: TGTGCCAGCAGTTTATTAGCGGGAGCCACCTACAATGAGCAGTTCTTC.